These T cell receptor beta chains were read from a single sample in a study of neurological immune-mediated disorders. TCRdb re-called the 5' RACE reads through MiXCR, storing one row per CDR3 protein. The data contain more than 60,000 distinct CDR3 sequences, over 3.5% of them seen just once; the ten biggest clones take up around 2.2%. The sample comprised PBMCs. Receptor source: a woman in her 50s with multiple sclerosis. CDR3s include the opening cysteine and the closing phenylalanine or tryptophan. A D gene is named only where the DNA matches it firmly. Clone size is stated in some rows and not others, as once, few, many or a class when expanded.

many	TRBV20-1	TRBJ2-1	TRBD1	TGCAGTGCTAGAGTAGGGGGACAGGCTGAGCAGTTCTTC	CSARVGGQAEQFF
many	TRBV15	TRBJ2-7	NA	TGTGCCACCAGCAACCGGTACGAGCAGTACTTC	CATSNRYEQYF
many	TRBV24-1	TRBJ1-5	TRBD1	TGTGCCACCAGTGAGAGGGAACAGGGGAATCAGCCCCAGCATTTT	CATSEREQGNQPQHF
many	TRBV3-1	TRBJ2-5	TRBD2	TGTGCCAGCAGCCAACTGGGACTAGCCCAAGAGACCCAGTACTTC	CASSQLGLAQETQYF
many	TRBV12-3/TRBV12-4	TRBJ1-1	NA	TGTGCCAGCAGTTGGCGCAACGAAGCTTTCTTT	CASSWRNEAFF
many	TRBV12-3/TRBV12-4	TRBJ1-5	TRBD1	TGTGCCAGCAGTTCTTGGACAGGTGGGAGCAATCAGCCCCAGCATTTT	CASSSWTGGSNQPQHF
many	TRBV15	TRBJ1-1	TRBD1	TGTGCCACCAGCAGAGACCCCATTGGACAGGGCATTGAAGCTTTCTTT	CATSRDPIGQGIEAFF
many	TRBV12-3/TRBV12-4	TRBJ1-4	TRBD1	TGTGCCAGCAGTCCGGGACAGGCCTCAGGGGAAAAACTGTTTTTT	CASSPGQASGEKLFF
many	TRBV6-2/TRBV6-3	TRBJ2-2	NA	TGTGCCAGCAGTTACCCCCGGGACACGAACACCGGGGAGCTGTTTTTT	CASSYPRDTNTGELFF
many	TRBV4-2	TRBJ1-2	NA	TGTGCCAGCAGCCACGACGGGCTGGGAGGGTCCAGTGGCTACACCTTC	CASSHDGLGGSSGYTF
few	TRBV3-1	TRBJ2-2	NA	TGTGCCAGCAGCCAAGAAGGAGGACCCGGGGAGCTGTTTTTT	CASSQEGGPGELFF
many	TRBV29-1	TRBJ2-7	NA	TGCAGCGTTGAAGCGGGCCAGGGAGAGCAGTACTTC	CSVEAGQGEQYF
NA	TRBV12-3/TRBV12-4	TRBJ1-5	NA	TGTGCCAGCAGTTTAAACGGGCATCAGCCCCAGAATTTT	CASSLNGHQPQNF
few	TRBV7-2	TRBJ1-1	NA	TGTGCCAGCAGCTACCGAAAAGGGACTGAAGCTTTCTTT	CASSYRKGTEAFF
many	TRBV6-5	TRBJ2-1	TRBD1	TGTGCCAGCAGTTACGCAGGGGGCATGGGTTGGAATGAGCAGTTCTTC	CASSYAGGMGWNEQFF
many	TRBV20-1	TRBJ2-1	NA	TGCAGTGCTAGTTCGGGTGGGAGAGACTACAATGAGCAGTTCTTC	CSASSGGRDYNEQFF
many	TRBV24-1	TRBJ2-3	TRBD2	TGTGCCACCAGTGATTTAGCGGGAGGCTCTAGCACAGATACGCAGTATTTT	CATSDLAGGSSTDTQYF
many	TRBV7-2	TRBJ1-1	TRBD1	TGTGCCAGCAGCTTACGACAGGGAGGTAACACTGAAGCTTTCTTT	CASSLRQGGNTEAFF
many	TRBV7-6	TRBJ2-1	TRBD1	TGTGCCAGCAGCCCAGGGGACAGTTTCTTAAATGAGCAGTTCTTC	CASSPGDSFLNEQFF
many	TRBV5-5	TRBJ2-1	TRBD2	TGTGCCAGCAGCTTGGTGGCTAGCGGCAAGCAGTTCTTC	CASSLVASGKQFF
NA	TRBV20-1	TRBJ1-5	TRBD1	TGCAGTGCCAGTCCCGGGACAGGGGATCACAATCAGCCCCAGAATTTT	CSASPGTGDHNQPQNF
many	TRBV7-2	TRBJ2-1	TRBD2	TGTGCCAGCAGCTTAGCGGGAGGGCGAGAGCAGTTCTTC	CASSLAGGREQFF
many	TRBV20-1	TRBJ1-3	NA	TGCAGTGCTAGGGGGACACGGAGCTCTGGAAACACCATATATTTT	CSARGTRSSGNTIYF
few	TRBV5-1	TRBJ1-1	NA	TGCGCCAGCAGCTTGTTTGGAGGGACCGGTGAAGCTTTCTTT	CASSLFGGTGEAFF
few	TRBV20-1	TRBJ2-7	NA	TGCAGTGCTACCACCAGGGGGGGTACCTACGAGCAGTACTTC	CSATTRGGTYEQYF
many	TRBV6-6	TRBJ1-1	NA	TGTGCCAGCGGACAAACTCAGGGGAACACTGAAGCTTTCTTT	CASGQTQGNTEAFF
many	TRBV5-4	TRBJ1-4	NA	TGTGCCAGCAGCTTGAACCTTGGACCGAGAAATGAAAAACTGTTTTTT	CASSLNLGPRNEKLFF